The next 6 T cell receptor beta chains were all read from a single sample in a study of T cell clonotyping in hematopoietic cell transplantation. The protocol was immunoSEQ multiplex PCR, while the TCRdb copy is restricted to in-frame clones and leaves out a portion. The sample lists around 7,300 clones; 95% to 99% were seen once. The sample was PBMCs, taken 30 days after allogeneic stem cell transplant. The receptors stem from a male patient between 60 and 69 years old who had an allogeneic stem cell transplant from a related donor, so the T cells may come from the graft donor. Some clones in this sample may be carry-over from other donors' samples.

This sequence joins TRBV7-3 and TRBJ1-6; a possible D gene is TRBD1 (5 bases). The CDR3 sequence is 14 residues long. V was shortened by 5 bases and J by 7 bases, with 12 bases between the two germline ends. Germline V CDR1 and CDR2: SGHTA, FQGTGA. As DNA, the CDR3 is TGTGCCAGCAGCCCAGGGACGCACAATTCACCCCTCCACTTT. This translates into CASSPGTHNSPLHF.

Written as DNA, the CDR3 is TGTGCCAGCAGTTTCTTACCTGGAGAGACCCAGTACTTC. Protein product: CASSFLPGETQYF. The chain is built from TRBV13 and TRBJ2-5; D is unclear. Germline CDR1 and CDR2: PRHDT and FYEKMQ (reference sequence). V dropped 6 bases and J dropped 4 bases, with 12 bases sitting between them. CDR3 length equals 13 residues.

V and J are TRBV7-2 and TRBJ1-1, with a tentative D call TRBD1 (5 bases). V was clipped by 2 bases and J by 1 base, with 11 bases between them. This CDR3 is built from 15 residues. Germline loops: CDR1 SGHTA, CDR2 FQGNSA. The CDR3: CASSLWRGTNTEAFF. CDR3 DNA sequence: TGTGCCAGCAGCTTATGGCGGGGCACGAACACTGAAGCTTTCTTT.

The chain links TRBV5-1 to TRBJ1-4; 9 bases fit TRBD1. This CDR3 region has 17 residues. V was clipped by 0 bases and J by 3 bases; unmatched bases: 6. Germline-derived CDR1 and CDR2 are SGHRS and YFSETQ. The CDR3 here is CASSLVGQGSANEKLFF. CDR3 sequence (DNA): TGCGCCAGCAGCTTGGTGGGACAGGGATCCGCTAATGAAAAACTGTTTTTT. The whole variable domain, filled in from reference TRBV5-1 and TRBJ1-4, reads KAGVTQTPRYLIKTRGQQVTLSCSPISGHRSVSWYQQTPGQGLQFLFEYFSETQRNKGNFPGRFSGRQFSNSRSEMNVSTLELGDSALYLCASSLVGQGSANEKLFFGSGTQLSVL.

The CDR3 reads CASSVDREDGYTF. Written as DNA, the CDR3 is TGTGCCAGCAGCGTTGACAGGGAGGATGGCTACACCTTC. The chain joins TRBV2 to TRBJ1-2; 7 bases agree with TRBD1. The ends lost 6 bases at V and 6 bases at J; junction bases unmatched: 7. This CDR3 is built from 13 residues. Germline assignment: CDR1 SNHLY and CDR2 FYNNEI.

V is TRBV5-1 and J is TRBJ2-5; 12 nucleotides agree with TRBD2. The CDR3 has 15 amino acids. The V and J ends lost 1 base and 5 bases, in that order; junction bases with no gene match: 3. The V gene's germline CDR1 is SGHRS and CDR2 YFSETQ. CDR3 sequence: CASSLNGLAGETQYF. The CDR3 nucleotides read TGCGCCAGCAGCTTGAACGGACTAGCGGGGGAGACCCAGTACTTC.